A selection of T cell receptor beta chains follows, all from one sample in a study of shared clonotypes between healthy human individuals. Assay used: immunoSEQ multiplex PCR; TCRdb lists only in-frame clones, some missing. This table holds hundreds of thousands of clones, roughly 94% found once. Sequencing was done on a sample of naive CD8+ T cells sorted from blood. The receptors were gathered from a man between 25 and 39 years old in good health. CDR3s include the opening cysteine and the closing phenylalanine or tryptophan. The D gene is left open where the match is weak.

>TRBV4-1|TRBD2|TRBJ2-7
CASSQEGLAELSYEQYF
TGCGCCAGCAGCCAAGAGGGGCTAGCGGAGCTCTCCTACGAGCAGTACTTC
>TRBV19|.|TRBJ1-1
CASSARQWGNTEAFF
TGTGCCAGTAGTGCCCGACAGTGGGGGAACACTGAAGCTTTCTTT
>TRBV10-3|.|TRBJ1-2
CAIMGPNYGYTF
TGTGCCATCATGGGACCGAACTATGGCTACACCTTC
>TRBV6-1|.|TRBJ2-3
CASSDRGGTSTDTQYF
TGTGCCAGCAGTGACCGTGGCGGGACCAGCACAGATACGCAGTATTTT
>TRBV27|.|TRBJ2-1
CASSPSGTFNEQFF
TGTGCCAGCAGTCCCTCGGGGACCTTTAATGAGCAGTTCTTC
>TRBV7-6|TRBD2|TRBJ2-7
CASSSSPGLVFVEQYF
TGTGCCAGCAGCTCCTCTCCGGGACTAGTCTTTGTTGAGCAGTACTTC
>TRBV10-2|.|TRBJ1-3
CASSRTTGAGNTIYF
TGCGCCAGCAGTCGAACGACAGGAGCTGGAAACACCATATATTTT
>TRBV7-2|.|TRBJ2-1
CASSTPGFNEQFF
TGTGCCAGCAGCACGCCTGGATTCAATGAGCAGTTCTTC
>TRBV19|TRBD2|TRBJ2-7
CASRMRERPYEQYF
TGTGCCAGTCGAATGCGGGAGCGTCCCTACGAGCAGTACTTC
>TRBV28|TRBD2|TRBJ2-7
CASSLPLGTSGSSYEQYF
TGTGCCAGCAGTTTACCTCTCGGGACTAGCGGGAGCTCCTACGAGCAGTACTTC
>TRBV21-1|.|TRBJ2-7
CASSTDRVAEQYF
TGTGCCAGCAGCACGGACAGGGTTGCCGAGCAGTACTTC
>TRBV5-1|TRBD1|TRBJ2-5
CASSTRQGLETQYF
TGCGCCAGCAGCACACGACAGGGCTTAGAGACCCAGTACTTC
>TRBV29-1|.|TRBJ2-7
CSVRVLTYEQYF
TGCAGCGTTAGGGTTCTCACCTACGAGCAGTACTTC
>TRBV7-9|TRBD2|TRBJ2-1
CASSLAGGRAPNEQFF
TGTGCCAGCAGCTTAGCGGGCGGGAGGGCCCCGAATGAGCAGTTCTTC
>TRBV27|TRBD2|TRBJ2-7
CASSFSGTSGYYEQYF
TGTGCCAGCAGTTTCTCCGGGACTAGCGGATACTACGAGCAGTACTTC
>TRBV27|TRBD1|TRBJ1-5
CASSSFGQGRHQPQHF
TGTGCCAGCAGTTCATTCGGACAGGGGCGACATCAGCCCCAGCATTTT
>TRBV11-3|TRBD2|TRBJ2-1
CASSARIAGGANEQFF
TGTGCCAGCAGCGCACGAATAGCGGGAGGTGCCAATGAGCAGTTCTTC
>TRBV6-5|TRBD2|TRBJ2-5
CASNIAGGETQYF
TGTGCCAGCAATATAGCGGGAGGGGAGACCCAGTACTTC
>TRBV11-3|.|TRBJ2-6
CASSEGYARESGANVLTF
TGTGCCAGCAGCGAAGGGTATGCAAGGGAATCTGGGGCCAACGTCCTGACTTTC
>TRBV20-1|TRBD2|TRBJ2-7
CSVRREDEQYF
TGCAGTGTTCGTCGGGAGGACGAGCAGTACTTC
>TRBV4-3|.|TRBJ2-1
CARERDNEQFF
TGCGCCAGGGAACGTGACAATGAGCAGTTCTTC
>TRBV9|TRBD2|TRBJ2-3
CASSAGLAGGPVSDTQYF
TGTGCCAGCAGCGCCGGACTAGCGGGAGGGCCGGTGTCAGATACGCAGTATTTT
>TRBV28|.|TRBJ1-1
CASSPSRRGNTEAFF
TGTGCCAGCAGTCCTTCCAGGAGAGGAAACACTGAAGCTTTCTTT
>TRBV4-1|TRBD1|TRBJ1-1
CASSPARDRYNTEAFF
TGCGCCAGCAGCCCGGCCCGGGACAGGTACAACACTGAAGCTTTCTTT
>TRBV5-4|TRBD1|TRBJ2-7
CASSRWTGDEQYF
TGTGCCAGCAGCCGTTGGACAGGGGACGAGCAGTACTTC
>TRBV4-2|.|TRBJ2-6
CASSQDPGTGANVLTF
TGTGCCAGCAGCCAAGATCCAGGGACTGGGGCCAACGTCCTGACTTTC
>TRBV9|.|TRBJ2-1
CASRTGFEQFF
TGTGCCAGCAGAACAGGGTTTGAGCAGTTCTTC
>TRBV27|.|TRBJ2-5
CASSLRLSGETQYF
TGTGCCAGCAGTCTCCGACTATCCGGGGAGACCCAGTACTTC
>TRBV5-8|.|TRBJ2-2
CASSLRRGRNTGELFF
TGTGCCAGCAGCTTAAGAAGGGGGAGAAACACCGGGGAGCTGTTTTTT
>TRBV11-2|TRBD2|TRBJ2-5
CASSLSGRAETQYF
TGTGCCAGCAGCTTGAGCGGGAGGGCAGAGACCCAGTACTTC
>TRBV4-3|TRBD2|TRBJ2-1
CASSWSGRGGNEQFF
TGCGCCAGCAGCTGGAGCGGGAGGGGTGGGAATGAGCAGTTCTTC
>TRBV7-9|.|TRBJ2-3
CASSPVGVANADTQYF
TGTGCCAGCAGCCCAGTCGGGGTAGCAAACGCAGATACGCAGTATTTT
>TRBV7-6|.|TRBJ2-1
CASSRLYNEQFF
TGTGCCAGCAGCCGACTATACAATGAGCAGTTCTTC
>TRBV28|.|TRBJ2-1
CASSRRVGEQFF
TGTGCCAGCAGCCGCAGGGTGGGTGAGCAGTTCTTC
>TRBV9|.|TRBJ2-5
CASSVLSLPEETQYF
TGTGCCAGCAGCGTTTTAAGCCTACCAGAAGAGACCCAGTACTTC
>TRBV27|TRBD1|TRBJ2-3
CASSLLQTTGLGTDTQYF
TGTGCCAGCAGTTTATTACAAACGACAGGGTTAGGCACAGATACGCAGTATTTT
>TRBV21-1|.|TRBJ1-5
CASPRRYSNQPQHF
TGTGCCAGCCCCCGCCGGTATAGCAATCAGCCCCAGCATTTT